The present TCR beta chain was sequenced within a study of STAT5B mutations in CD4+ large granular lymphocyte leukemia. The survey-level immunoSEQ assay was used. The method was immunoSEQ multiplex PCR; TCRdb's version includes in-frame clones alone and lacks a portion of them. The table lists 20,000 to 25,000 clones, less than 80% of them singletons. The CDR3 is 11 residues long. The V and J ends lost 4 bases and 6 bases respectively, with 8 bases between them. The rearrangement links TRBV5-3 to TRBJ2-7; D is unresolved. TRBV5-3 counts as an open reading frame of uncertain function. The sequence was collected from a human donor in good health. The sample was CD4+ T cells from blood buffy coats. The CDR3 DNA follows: TGTGCCAGAAGCGCTGGGTCCGAGCAGTACTTC. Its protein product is CARSAGSEQYF.